This TCR beta chain was recovered during a study of shared clonotypes between healthy human individuals (dated by TCRdb to 2018 to 2020). Background for the entire study: The cohort included three men and a couple of women between 18 and 49 years of age. Leukapheresis yielded between about 0.9 and 9 billion PBMCs per donor. The study deeply sequenced blood TCR repertoires of five healthy adults to estimate repertoire size and the extent of clonotype sharing between individuals. Libraries were prepared and TCR repertoires were sequenced by different laboratories using diverse techniques, in order to increase sequencing depth and limit assay-specific biases. Per donor, three plates each were used for CD4 naive and CD4 memory, two for CD8 naive, and one for CD8 memory. What the authors observed across the whole study: Only blood was sampled, and tissue TCR repertoires likely differ from those in blood. Across a few donors, approximately 5% of naive CD4, over 3% of naive CD8, under 2.5% of memory CD4, and roughly 0.4% of memory CD8 clonotypes were shared. Incomplete sequencing was indicated by rarefaction of sorted-subset datasets, despite the large sequencing depth. Higher generation probabilities were observed for clonotypes shared by all four sorted-subset donors than for non-shared clonotypes. The genetic and exposure-history diversity represented was limited by the small number of donors. Based on pairwise subsampling, the degree of clonotype sharing among donors was expected to be affected by sequencing depth. Naive subsets generally had larger estimated clonotype richness than memory subsets.

Reading the germline V gene gives CDR1 MDHEN and CDR2 SYDVKM. The CDR3 spans 15 residues, from the cysteine through the phenylalanine. Left in the record is the CDR3 DNA by itself, 45 bases read in frame from the first base. Deletion took 2 bases off V and 3 bases off J, with a span of 14 bases between the germline ends. Using the deep immunoSEQ assay, multiplex PCR amplified TCR CDR3 regions from genomic DNA. Extracted genomic DNA from each cell subset was spread evenly across all wells of several immunoSEQ 96-well plates, with each plate serving as a replicate. For sorted subsets, each replicate PCR was loaded with around 200 ng genomic DNA, equivalent to 30,000 or so T cell genomes. Purified libraries were measured with a Qubit 3.0 fluorometer, size-checked on a Bioanalyzer 2100, and measured again with the KAPA Library Quantification kit. A separate single-read 150-cycle Illumina NextSeq 550 flow cell was used to sequence each immunoSEQ 96-well plate. The study's own analysis went as follows. Because the immunoSEQ output held only junctional sequences and lacked quality scores, the filtering could not match the filtering applied to full-length reads. Sequences were annotated with PyIR, a Python wrapper for IgBLAST v1.9, and V/J genes and CDR3 were assigned using IMGT germline references. Reads were filtered out if the reads had weak V/J assignments (E-value above 1e-6), no CDR3, stop codons, out-of-frame junctions, or ambiguous translated residues. V3J clonotypes were defined as sequences sharing an identical inferred V gene, J gene, and CDR3 amino acid sequence. Percentage overlap between repertoires was computed as shared unique clonotypes divided by the size of the smaller repertoire. RTK rarefaction, the Chao1 estimator, and Recon v2.1 estimates of unobserved clonotypes were used to assess repertoire richness. OLGA was used to compute generation probabilities for all TCRbeta clonotypes that the gDNA method yielded from a handful of donors. Imported from immuneACCESS, the table was reduced by TCRdb to in-frame sequences with V and J called. These copies leave out some clones; in studies compared against another copy, an unresolved V gene accounts for under half, and the cause of the remainder is not known. That table supplies the V and J calls and clone size; D and trimming were determined from the DNA. The sample contains over 2 million clones, around 96% of them found a single time. 1% to 1.3% of the sample belongs to the ten largest clones.

As to this clone: No cognate antigen has been identified for it. No base quality information exists; no much larger clone differs at one position.

CD8 naive samples were obtained by positive selection for CCR7 among CD45RO-negative cells, yielding a CD45RA+CCR7+ population from which TemRA cells were excluded. The donors were healthy, HIV-negative adults with no recently reported acute infections or vaccinations. Every donor was a Caucasian adult living in Nashville, Tennessee, USA. Blood was obtained by leukapheresis, after which PBMCs were separated by Ficoll-Histopaque density gradient centrifugation and cryopreserved in liquid nitrogen vapor phase. Purity and quantity of every magnetically sorted T cell population were checked by analytical flow cytometry. Genomic DNA was isolated from every sorted fraction and measured by UV absorbance on a Nanodrop 2000c.

The receptor chain draws on TRBV28 and TRBJ2-7; the D gene is possibly TRBD1 or TRBD2, each agreeing over 5 bases. Sample: naive CD8+ T cells sorted from blood. The cell subset or site label corresponds to: CD45RA+CCR7+. The origin of this receptor is a man aged 18 to 30 in good health. The nucleotide sequence reads as follows: TGTGCCAGCAGTTTAGTGCCGGGACCGAACTACGAGCAGTACTTC. Its protein product is CASSLVPGPNYEQYF.